This TCR beta chain was identified in a study of T cells in localized non-small cell lung cancer. Germline CDR1 LNHDA, CDR2 SQIVND (reference sequence). The CDR3 contains 15 residues. V shed 3 bases and J shed 2 bases, with 14 bases lying between them. Sequencing used immunoSEQ multiplex PCR; TCRdb keeps in-frame clones, though not all of them. The sample records about 2,100 clones, roughly a quarter being singletons. The chain combines TRBV19 with TRBJ2-7; D could derive from TRBD1 or TRBD2 (6 bases each). This receptor was taken from a woman between 35 and 70 years old with stage I lung adenocarcinoma. The material sequenced was normal lung tissue next to the tumor, taken before any cancer treatment. Written as DNA, the CDR3 is TGTGCCAGTAGTATCGGGGGCTCGGGGACCTACGAGCAGTACTTC. Translated, it gives CASSIGGSGTYEQYF.